This T cell receptor (beta chain) was sequenced during a study of CD8 T cells in ankylosing spondylitis. The CDR3 has 14 residues. V dropped 7 bases and J dropped 1 base, with 14 bases sitting between them. CDR1 is SNHLY and CDR2 is FYNNEI in the germline V gene. TCRdb called the 5' RACE reads again in MiXCR, with one record for every CDR3 protein. The sample yields around 770,000 distinct CDR3 sequences, around 17% seen once. Points on this clonotype: Its target is not known.

Study-wide results and caveats: There was reportedly significant enrichment of clones that were disease-linked in matched ankylosing spondylitis synovial fluid. What appeared characteristic of ankylosing spondylitis blood was a TCR beta motif of several highly homologous variants. Certain motif variants had earlier appeared in reactive arthritis synovial fluid and blood.

Sequencing input: blood, either unsorted or a sorted T cell fraction (not recorded which). V and J are TRBV2 and TRBJ2-7; a possible D gene is TRBD1 (6 bases). The clonotype originates from a male donor with ankylosing spondylitis. CDR3 bases: TGTGCCAGCAAATTGGGCAGGGGATCCTACGAGCAGTACTTC. Its protein product is CASKLGRGSYEQYF.